Listed below are T cell receptor beta chains from one sample, sequenced in a study of blood T cell repertoires in COVID-19. Sequencing was performed with immunoSEQ multiplex PCR; in TCRdb, only in-frame clones are kept and a portion is missing. This sample has 350,000 to 400,000 clones, with 87% found just once. The sequencing sample was made of PBMCs or T cells enriched from blood (not recorded which). These receptor sequences come from a man aged 40-49 years in a cohort exposed to, infected with or recovered from COVID-19 (not recorded which). The CDR3 runs from the conserved cysteine through the conserved F or W. A D gene is named only where the DNA matches it firmly. Not every row has a clone size; where given, it reads once, few, many or a size class.

>TRBD1|few|TRBJ2-2|TRBV10-1
TGCGCCAGCAGACGGGACAGGGGGGCCGGGGAGCTGTTTTTT
CASRRDRGAGELFF
>TRBD1|.|TRBJ2-1|TRBV6-5
TGTGCCAGCAGTCGAACCGGGACAGGGGAGGATGAGCAGTTCTTC
CASSRTGTGEDEQFF
>TRBD1|.|TRBJ2-5|TRBV18
TGTGCCAGCTCACCAAGGACAGGGTTGTACCAAGAGACCCAGTACTTC
CASSPRTGLYQETQYF
>TRBD2|.|TRBJ2-3|TRBV10-2
TGCGCCAGCAGGACACTAGCGGGGGGCCTAACTAGCACAGATACGCAGTATTTT
CASRTLAGGLTSTDTQYF
>.|.|TRBJ1-6|TRBV7-6
TGTGCCAGCAGCTTGATAGAGGCAGGGGATAATTCACCCCTCCACTTT
CASSLIEAGDNSPLHF
>TRBD1|few|TRBJ1-5|TRBV30
TGTGCCTGGGCAGGACAGGGGAATCAGCCCCAGCATTTT
CAWAGQGNQPQHF
>.|once|TRBJ2-1|TRBV3-1/TRBV3-2
TGTGCCAGCAGCCGCAGGGACTTTAACAGGGAGCAGTTCTTC
CASSRRDFNREQFF
>TRBD1|.|TRBJ2-1|TRBV18
TGTGCCAGCTCACGAAATCGACAGGGGGCTTCGAGCTCCTACAATGAGCAGTTCTTC
CASSRNRQGASSSYNEQFF
>.|.|TRBJ1-6|TRBV7-6
TGTGCCAGCAGCCGGACAGCGAGCTCCTATAATTCACCCCTCCACTTT
CASSRTASSYNSPLHF
>TRBD2|.|TRBJ2-6|TRBV9
TGTGCCAGCAGCGCAGGGACTAGCTTCTCTGGGGCCAACGTCCTGACTTTC
CASSAGTSFSGANVLTF
>.|.|TRBJ2-2|TRBV14
TGTGCCAGCAGCCAAGTTCTGAACACCGGGGAGCTGTTTTTT
CASSQVLNTGELFF
>TRBD2|.|TRBJ2-3|TRBV19
TGTGCCAGCGGAGCGGGAGCCCAACCAGATACGCAGTATTTT
CASGAGAQPDTQYF
>.|.|TRBJ2-2|TRBV7-8
TGTGCCAGCAGTTCGCCTACAGGGAACACCGGGGAGCTGTTTTTT
CASSSPTGNTGELFF
>TRBD1|.|TRBJ1-3|TRBV27
TGTGCCAGCAGTTCACTACAGGGGGCAAGGGGAAACACCATATATTTT
CASSSLQGARGNTIYF
>.|.|TRBJ2-7|TRBV27
TGTGCCAGCAGTTTCATCGGAACAGGGATCTACGAGCAGTACTTC
CASSFIGTGIYEQYF
>.|.|TRBJ2-1|TRBV23-1
TGCGCCAGCAGTCGCCCCGATACTGGGAGGCGAGTGTTCGAGCAGTTCTTC
CASSRPDTGRRVFEQFF
>.|.|TRBJ1-6|TRBV6-6
TGTGCCAGCAGTTACCCGACAGCTTCACCCCTCCACTTT
CASSYPTASPLHF
>.|.|TRBJ2-5|TRBV5-4
TGTGCCAGCAGCACCGGACAGAAAGAGACCCAGTACTTC
CASSTGQKETQYF
>TRBD1|few|TRBJ2-1|TRBV11-3
TGTGCCAGCAGCCCCGGGGGACAGGGGGCCAATGAGCAGTTCTTC
CASSPGGQGANEQFF
>.|once|TRBJ2-5|TRBV7-6
.
CASSFGPGVQETQYF
>TRBD2|.|TRBJ2-7|TRBV15
TGTGCCACCAGCAGAGCGGGAGGACCCTACGAGCAGTACTTC
CATSRAGGPYEQYF
>TRBD1|few|TRBJ1-3|TRBV18
TGTGCCAGCTCATGGGACAGGGCATCGGCCCACACCATATATTTT
CASSWDRASAHTIYF
>.|once|TRBJ2-7|TRBV7-2
TGTGCCAGCAGCCTAACATCCAGGGACGAGCAGTACTTC
CASSLTSRDEQYF
>.|.|TRBJ1-1|TRBV3-1/TRBV3-2
TGTGCCAGCACCCCGAACAGTAGGAACACTGAAGCTTTCTTT
CASTPNSRNTEAFF
>.|.|TRBJ2-1|TRBV11-3
TGTGCCAGCAGCTATGGCGGGGATGAGCAGTTCTTC
CASSYGGDEQFF
>.|.|TRBJ1-1|TRBV5-1
TGCGCCAGCAGCTGGACACGAGCGAACACTGAAGCTTTCTTT
CASSWTRANTEAFF
>.|.|TRBJ2-7|TRBV5-4
TGTGCCAGCAGCTTGACGGGCGAGCAGTACTTC
CASSLTGEQYF
>.|.|TRBJ1-3|TRBV5-1
TGCGCCAGCAGCTTGGCAGGGGACGCCGGAAACACCATATATTTT
CASSLAGDAGNTIYF
>TRBD1|.|TRBJ2-7|TRBV30
TGTGCCTGGAACCGACAGGGGGCCTACGAGCAGTACTTC
CAWNRQGAYEQYF
>.|.|TRBJ2-7|TRBV20-1
TGCAGTGCTGAGAGACAGGAGCAGTACTTC
CSAERQEQYF
>TRBD2|.|TRBJ2-7|TRBV5-1
TGCGCCAGCAGAACCGGGACTAGGGACCTTTACGAGCAGTACTTC
CASRTGTRDLYEQYF
>.|.|TRBJ1-6|TRBV4-1
TGCGCCAGCAGCCAAAGCCAGGGAAGTTCACCCCTCCACTTT
CASSQSQGSSPLHF
>.|.|TRBJ1-4|TRBV9
TGTGCCAGCAGCGTGAGCCTAACTAATGAAAAACTGTTTTTT
CASSVSLTNEKLFF
>.|.|TRBJ2-7|TRBV6-1
TGTGCCAGCAGTGGTGGCCGAACCTACGAGCAGTACTTC
CASSGGRTYEQYF
>TRBD1|.|TRBJ1-2|TRBV19
TGTGCCAGTAGTCCGGCAGGGGGTGGCTATGGCTACACCTTC
CASSPAGGGYGYTF
>TRBD1|.|TRBJ2-7|TRBV6-5
TGTGCCAGCAGCCGACAGGGAACCTACGAGCAGTACTTC
CASSRQGTYEQYF
>TRBD2|.|TRBJ2-2|TRBV5-6
TGTGCCAGCAGCTTGGGACTAGCGGGGCCCACCGGGGAGCTGTTTTTT
CASSLGLAGPTGELFF
>.|few|TRBJ1-2|TRBV9
TGTGCCAGCAGCGTAGATTTACAGGGCCGGGGCTACACCTTC
CASSVDLQGRGYTF
>.|few|TRBJ1-1|TRBV29-1
TGCAGCGTTAAACACAGGGTGAAAGACACTGAAGCTTTCTTT
CSVKHRVKDTEAFF
>TRBD2|.|TRBJ2-1|TRBV14
TGTGCCAGCAGCCGCGCGGGACTAGCGGGAAGGAATGAGCAGTTCTTC
CASSRAGLAGRNEQFF
>.|few|TRBJ2-1|TRBV7-8
TGTGCCAGCAGCTTAAGAAGCGGAAATTACAATGAGCAGTTCTTC
CASSLRSGNYNEQFF